The 25 T cell receptor beta chains given below trace back to one sample, sequenced in a study of cytomegalovirus exposure and HLA in healthy donors. PCR was performed using 60 Vbeta and 13 Jbeta primers. TCRdb keeps only in-frame clones here, not all; method: immunoSEQ multiplex PCR. This table has about 62,000 clones, approximately 89% appearing once. Material for sequencing was PBMCs. Receptors originate from a man between 18 and 29 years old in good health and CMV-seronegative.

The chain joins TRBV9 to TRBJ2-7; 7 bases line up with TRBD2. With V trimmed by 1 base and J by 1 base, 2 bases remained unmatched. This CDR3 is 14 amino acids long. Germline V gene sequence: CDR1 SGDLS, CDR2 YYNGEE. Here the CDR3 reads CASSVQAGSYEQYF. The DNA for the CDR3 is TGTGCCAGCAGCGTACAAGCGGGGTCCTACGAGCAGTACTTC. Based on the CDR3 plus reference TRBV9 and TRBJ2-7, the full variable domain is DSGVTQTPKHLITATGQRVTLRCSPRSGDLSVYWYQQSLDQGLQFLIQYYNGEERAKGNILERFSAQQFPDLHSELNLSSLELGDSALYFCASSVQAGSYEQYFGPGTRLTVT.

V usage is TRBV13 and J usage is TRBJ1-2; possibly TRBD1 for D (6 bases). The CDR3 loop spans 16 amino acids. Germline CDR1 reads PRHDT; CDR2 reads FYEKMQ (reference sequence). V gave up 4 bases and J gave up 7 bases, with 22 bases separating them. The CDR3 DNA sequence: TGTGCCAGCAGCTCCATACAGACAGGACATCTCTTTGGCTACACCTTC. It yields the protein CASSSIQTGHLFGYTF.

The chain links TRBV5-1 to TRBJ1-1; D not certain. Germline CDR1 reads SGHRS; CDR2 reads YFSETQ. The V gene lost 3 bases and the J gene lost 4 bases, with 10 bases spanning the gap. CDR3 length: 13 residues. Here the CDR3 reads CASSSPRGTEAFF. CDR3 nucleotide sequence: TGCGCCAGCAGCTCCCCTCGGGGCACTGAAGCTTTCTTT.

The chain links TRBV14 to TRBJ2-1, with TRBD2 matching over 8 bases. From germline, CDR1 is SGHDN and CDR2 FVKESK. Trimming removed 3 bases from V and 4 bases from J; junction bases left unmatched: 5. This CDR3 comprises 15 residues. The CDR3 loop reads CASSHPGLGYNEQFF. The DNA of the CDR3 is TGTGCCAGCAGCCATCCGGGACTAGGTTACAATGAGCAGTTCTTC.

The chain employs TRBV5-1 and TRBJ1-4; no reliable D call. Germline CDR1 SGHRS, CDR2 YFSETQ. The CDR3 contains 13 residues. Trimming pared 6 bases from V and 3 bases from J, leaving 9 bases between. The CDR3, as DNA: TGCGCCAGCACAACCGACTCTAATGAAAAACTGTTTTTT. This gives the protein CASTTDSNEKLFF.

The V and J genes are TRBV27 and TRBJ2-7; TRBD1 might be the D (5 bases). The germline V and J ends were trimmed by 6 bases and 4 bases, with 13 bases remaining between them. The CDR3 sequence is 13 residues long. CDR1 and CDR2 from the germline V gene are MNHEY and SMNVEV (reference sequence). Here the CDR3 DNA reads TGTGCCAGCAGCCCCAGGGTTGGGTACGAGCAGTACTTC. Its protein product is CASSPRVGYEQYF.

This clone was recorded once. The V gene is TRBV21-1, the J gene TRBJ1-2; no check of the table's D call, TRBD1, against the DNA was made. TRBV21-1 is marked as a pseudogene. This CDR3 is 16 amino acids long. DNA for the CDR3: TGTGCCAGCACCCTTCAGGGATTGGACCGATACTATGGCTACACCTTC. As protein: CASTLQGLDRYYGYTF.

The chain links TRBV6-1 to TRBJ1-1, with 10 bases aligning to TRBD1. This CDR3 has 16 residues. CDR1 is MNHNS and CDR2 is SASEGT in the germline V gene. V shed 4 bases, J shed 6 bases, and the junction held 11 bases outside the gene matches. The CDR3 sequence: CASSATQTGGFAEAFF. As DNA, the CDR3 is TGTGCCAGCAGTGCAACTCAGACAGGGGGCTTCGCTGAAGCTTTCTTT.

This chain joins TRBV5-1 and TRBJ2-2, with 10 positions matching TRBD1. V shed 9 bases and J 7 bases; nucleotides not matched to a gene: 18. Germline-derived CDR1 and CDR2 are SGHRS and YFSETQ. This CDR3 contains 17 residues. CDR3 protein: CATARGDGQGVIGELFF. For the CDR3, the DNA is TGCGCCACCGCGAGGGGAGATGGACAGGGGGTGATCGGGGAGCTGTTTTTT.

The DNA of the CDR3 is TGTGCCAGCAGTTCGCTCCGACAGGGGTTAGACTATGGCTACACCTTC. Residues: CASSSLRQGLDYGYTF. The chain uses TRBV6-5 and TRBJ1-2, with 8 bases aligning to TRBD1. The germline V gene has CDR1 MNHEY and CDR2 SVGAGI. The CDR3 runs 16 residues. Germline trimming cut 4 bases from V and 3 bases from J; bases unmatched to any gene: 10.

The genes are TRBV30 and TRBJ2-1; a possible D gene is TRBD2 (5 bases). The CDR3 has 13 residues. Germline CDR1 GTSNPN, CDR2 SVGIG (reference sequence). Trimming cost V 5 bases and J 3 bases, with 11 bases left between them. CDR3 DNA sequence: TGTGCCTGGGTTGGGAGCTTCTACAATGAGCAGTTCTTC. It is translated as CAWVGSFYNEQFF.

The V and J genes are TRBV6-6 and TRBJ1-1; 7 bases map to TRBD1. Per the germline V gene, CDR1 is MNHNY and CDR2 is SVGAGI (reference sequence). V shed 6 bases, J shed 2 bases, and the junction held 12 bases outside the gene matches. CDR3 length: 16 amino acids. The DNA for the CDR3 is TGTGCCAGCAGCGCTCCCTCCAGGGGGAGTAACACTGAAGCTTTCTTT. Its translation: CASSAPSRGSNTEAFF.

The chain employs TRBV5-6 and TRBJ2-7; 8 nucleotides align to TRBD1. Looked up from germline, CDR1 is SGHDT and CDR2 is YYEEEE. This CDR3 spans 16 amino acids. V was pared by 5 bases and J by 4 bases, with 14 bases of the junction left unmatched. The CDR3 DNA reads TGTGCCAGCAGTCCCGCGGGCGCAGGGGGCAGGTACGAGCAGTACTTC. Amino acids: CASSPAGAGGRYEQYF.

This rearrangement joins TRBV28 to TRBJ2-3, with 10 bases matching TRBD1. V lost 3 bases and J lost 6; bases outside the gene matches: 12. CDR1 and CDR2 (germline): MDHEN, SYDVKM. This CDR3 region has 17 residues. CDR3 nucleotide sequence: TGTGCCAGCAGTTTCCATGGGACAGGGGTTTTTCTCGATACGCAGTATTTT. Amino acids: CASSFHGTGVFLDTQYF.

The chain is built from TRBV7-9 and TRBJ2-5; 9 positions agree with TRBD1. The V and J ends lost 5 bases and 5 bases, in that order; junction bases with no gene match: 6. The germline CDR1 and CDR2 sequences are SEHNR and FQNEAQ (reference sequence). This CDR3 is built from 14 residues. CDR3 sequence (DNA): TGTGCCAGCAGCCCCGGGACAGGGTACGAGACCCAGTACTTC. Translating it yields CASSPGTGYETQYF.

This clone was detected only once. The chain is built from TRBV4-1 and TRBJ2-3; TRBD1 is a possible D gene (6 bases). Germline assignment: CDR1 MGHRA and CDR2 YSYEKL. CDR3 length equals 17 residues. Trimming took off 0 bases at V and 1 base at J, with 14 bases between the two ends. For the CDR3, the DNA is TGCGCCAGCAGCCAAGATACAGGGACCCCTCGCACAGATACGCAGTATTTT. Its protein product is CASSQDTGTPRTDTQYF.

The chain is built from TRBV19 and TRBJ1-6; perhaps TRBD1 as D (6 bases). Germline CDR1 is LNHDA and CDR2 is SQIVND (reference sequence). This CDR3 contains 14 residues. V lost 6 bases and J 5 bases, leaving 11 bases between the germline ends. CDR3 sequence: CASRQQGDNSPLHF. In nucleotides, the CDR3 is TGTGCCAGTAGACAACAGGGAGATAATTCACCCCTCCACTTT.

The chain has TRBV7-2 and TRBJ1-6, with D uncertain. Between the trimmed V and J ends, which lost 0 bases and 1 base, there was a span of 4 bases. The CDR3 is made up of 15 amino acids. In germline, CDR1 is SGHTA, CDR2 FQGNSA. DNA of the CDR3: TGTGCCAGCAGCTTAGCCGGGTCCTATAATTCACCCCTCCACTTT. The encoded protein is CASSLAGSYNSPLHF.

The genes are TRBV7-9 and TRBJ2-7; maybe TRBD2 (6 bases). This CDR3 contains 15 residues. The germline V and J ends were trimmed by 4 bases and 1 base, with 14 bases remaining between them. The germline V gene encodes CDR1 SEHNR and CDR2 FQNEAQ (reference sequence). Here the CDR3 reads CASSSRAGGSYEQYF. CDR3 coding DNA: TGTGCCAGCAGCTCCCGGGCCGGGGGATCCTACGAGCAGTACTTC.

This clone was recorded a few times. This rearrangement joins TRBV10-3 to TRBJ2-5; 14 bases map to TRBD2. V lost 4 bases to trimming and J lost 2 bases; unmatched junction nucleotides: 0. Germline V gene sequence: CDR1 ENHRY, CDR2 SYGVKD. This CDR3 is built from 15 residues. The CDR3 nucleotides read TGTGCCATCAGTGGGACTAGCGGGGGGCAAGAGACCCAGTACTTC. It specifies CAISGTSGGQETQYF.

The chain combines TRBV30 with TRBJ2-7, with unresolved D. Per germline, CDR1 GTSNPN and CDR2 SVGIG (reference sequence). V was pared by 5 bases and J by 3 bases, with 14 bases between. This CDR3 has 13 amino acids. CDR3: CAWQPIYYYEQYF. The CDR3 DNA reads as TGTGCCTGGCAGCCTATTTACTACTACGAGCAGTACTTC. Full variable domain (outside the CDR3, taken from reference TRBV30 and TRBJ2-7): SQTIHQWPATLVQPVGSPLSLECTVEGTSNPNLYWYRQAAGRGLQLLFYSVGIGQISSEVPQNLSASRPQDRQFILSSKKLLLSDSGFYLCAWQPIYYYEQYFGPGTRLTVT.

This chain uses TRBV4-2 with TRBJ1-1; TRBD1 is a possible D gene (5 bases). V was trimmed by 0 bases and J by 3 bases, leaving 11 bases between them. The CDR3 has 15 residues. Germline V gives CDR1 LGHNA, CDR2 YNFKEQ. CDR3 in DNA: TGTGCCAGCAGCCAAGAAAGCAGGGTAGACACTGAAGCTTTCTTT. Protein product: CASSQESRVDTEAFF.

The V and J genes are TRBV25-1 and TRBJ2-3, with 12 bases lining up with TRBD2. J gave up 6 bases and V 6 bases, and 7 bases lay outside the gene matches. Germline lookup yields CDR1 MGHDK and CDR2 SYGVNS. The CDR3 length is 15 residues. The CDR3 is CASRASGGAWDTQYF. The CDR3 DNA sequence: TGTGCCAGCAGAGCTAGCGGGGGGGCGTGGGATACGCAGTATTTT.

As for this clone: One junction end does not reproduce the germline sequence, and a read error may be involved. The rearrangement uses TRBV11-3 and TRBJ2-7; weak D call: TRBD2 (6 bases). This CDR3 comprises 15 residues. The germline CDR1 and CDR2 sequences are SGHNT and YENEEA. This CDR3 is CASTLSGTLTYEQYF. The CDR3 DNA reads as TGTGCCAGCACCTTATCCGGGACTCTGACCTACGAGCAGTACTTC.

The chain has TRBV5-1 and TRBJ2-5; 10 positions agree with TRBD1. This CDR3 is built from 17 residues. CDR1 is SGHRS, CDR2 YFSETQ, per germline. Unmatched junction bases numbered 7, after V lost 0 bases and J lost 2 bases. This CDR3 is CASSLALGTGAQETQYF. The CDR3 nucleotides are TGCGCCAGCAGCTTGGCCCTCGGGACAGGGGCTCAAGAGACCCAGTACTTC.